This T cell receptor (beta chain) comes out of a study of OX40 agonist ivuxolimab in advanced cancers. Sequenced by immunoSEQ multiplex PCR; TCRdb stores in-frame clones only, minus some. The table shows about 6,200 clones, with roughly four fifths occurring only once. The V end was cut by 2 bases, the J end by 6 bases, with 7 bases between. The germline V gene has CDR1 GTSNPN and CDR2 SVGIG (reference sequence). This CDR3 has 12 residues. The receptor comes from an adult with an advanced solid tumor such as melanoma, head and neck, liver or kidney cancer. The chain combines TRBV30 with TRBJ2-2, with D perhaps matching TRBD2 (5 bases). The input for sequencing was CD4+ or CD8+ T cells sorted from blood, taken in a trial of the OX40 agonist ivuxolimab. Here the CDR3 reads CAWSSEAGELFF. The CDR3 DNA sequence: TGTGCCTGGAGTTCGGAGGCCGGGGAGCTGTTTTTT.